This T cell receptor beta chain came from a study of graft-versus-host responses after intestinal transplantation. As to this clone: Its antigen is as yet unknown.

This CDR3 is built from 12 residues. Between the trimmed V and J ends, which lost 10 bases and 3 bases, there was a span of 10 bases. Germline V gives CDR1 MNHEY, CDR2 SVGAGI. Data came from immunoSEQ multiplex PCR; TCRdb stores just in-frame clones and leaves some out. The data show about 51,000 clones, more than 70% seen once. The sample in question was unstimulated CD4+ T cells sorted from spleen or lymph node cells, obtained before transplant. The chain is built from TRBV6-5 and TRBJ1-3; D is unclear. This sequence was found in a human donor who was the organ donor for an intestinal transplant. CDR3 in DNA: TGTGCCATAAGGGAGAATGGAAACACCATATATTTT. Translated, it gives CAIRENGNTIYF.